This entry features one T cell receptor beta chain sequence. Its antigen is as yet unknown. These data come from a study of graft-versus-host responses after intestinal transplantation. As for the study in general: Anti-thymocyte globulin induction, then tacrolimus and steroids for two to four years, went to all recipients.

The CDR3 sequence is 16 residues long. V gave up 0 bases and J gave up 1 base, with 8 bases separating them. Looked up from germline, CDR1 is SGHRS and CDR2 is YFSETQ. Assay: immunoSEQ multiplex PCR; the TCRdb copy retains only in-frame clones and omits some. The data hold around 100,000 clones, with roughly nine tenths observed a single time. Study results and caveats: Peak GvH clone levels in circulation were associated with early post-transplant HvG declines. GvH clones surfaced in recipient marrow, some emerging earlier in ileum or blood.

The chain is built from TRBV5-1 and TRBJ2-6; D gene ambiguous. This TCR was sampled from a human donor who was the organ donor for an intestinal transplant. The starting material was unstimulated CD4+ T cells sorted from spleen or lymph node cells, obtained before transplant. CDR3 amino acids: CASSLGVASGANVLTF. CDR3 DNA sequence: TGCGCCAGCAGCTTGGGAGTCGCTTCTGGGGCCAACGTCCTGACTTTC.